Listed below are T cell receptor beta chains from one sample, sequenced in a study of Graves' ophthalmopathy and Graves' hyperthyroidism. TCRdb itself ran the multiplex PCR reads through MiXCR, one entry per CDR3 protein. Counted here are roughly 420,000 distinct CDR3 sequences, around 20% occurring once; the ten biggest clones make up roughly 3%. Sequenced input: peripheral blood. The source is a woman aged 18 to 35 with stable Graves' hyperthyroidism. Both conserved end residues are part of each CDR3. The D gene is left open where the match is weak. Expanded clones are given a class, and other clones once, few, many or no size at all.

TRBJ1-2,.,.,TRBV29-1,CSAAWGTHGYTF,TGCAGCGCCGCTTGGGGGACTCATGGCTACACCTTC
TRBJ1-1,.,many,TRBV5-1,CASSRGPTDPEAFF,TGCGCCAGCAGCCGTGGGCCCACCGACCCTGAAGCTTTCTTT
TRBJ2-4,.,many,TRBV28,CASSSPCRDEVANIQYF,TGTGCCAGCAGTTCGCCCTGCCGGGACGAGGTGGCTAACATTCAGTACTTC
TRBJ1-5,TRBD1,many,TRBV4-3,CASRPDRDRGLQPQHF,TGCGCCAGCAGACCTGACCGGGACAGGGGGCTACAGCCCCAGCATTTT
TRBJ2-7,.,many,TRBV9,CASSAAGTWSYEQYF,TGTGCCAGCAGCGCTGCCGGGACATGGTCCTACGAGCAGTACTTC
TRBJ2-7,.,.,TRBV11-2,CASSPWGQTSDEQYF,TGTGCCAGCAGCCCCTGGGGGCAGACCTCCGACGAGCAGTACTTC
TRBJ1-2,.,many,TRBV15,CATSRERGQDNYGYTF,TGTGCCACCAGCAGAGAACGGGGCCAGGACAACTATGGCTACACCTTC
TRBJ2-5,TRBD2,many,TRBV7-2,CASSGPMGLAGETQYF,TGTGCCAGCAGCGGCCCGATGGGACTAGCGGGAGAGACCCAGTACTTC
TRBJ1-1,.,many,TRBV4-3,CASSFATMNTEAFF,TGCGCCAGCAGCTTCGCCACAATGAACACTGAAGCTTTCTTT
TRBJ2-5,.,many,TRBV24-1,CATSDFAGRVETQYF,TGTGCCACCAGTGATTTCGCGGGCAGGGTGGAGACCCAGTACTTC
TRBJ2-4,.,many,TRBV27,CASRIIPGEDIKYF,TGTGCCAGCCGCATAATTCCAGGGGAGGACATTAAGTACTTC
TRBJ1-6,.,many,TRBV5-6,CASSFTSNNSPLHF,TGTGCCAGCAGCTTCACAAGTAATAATTCACCCCTCCACTTT
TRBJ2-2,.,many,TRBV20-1,CSAIVGGELFF,TGCAGTGCCATTGTAGGGGGGGAGCTGTTTTTT
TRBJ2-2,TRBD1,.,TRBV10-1,CASSRDRDTGELFF,TGCGCCAGCAGTAGGGACAGGGACACCGGGGAGCTGTTTTTT
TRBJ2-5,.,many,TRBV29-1,CSVAGGQPTETQYF,TGCAGCGTTGCAGGAGGGCAACCAACAGAGACCCAGTACTTC
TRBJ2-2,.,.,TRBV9,CASSAREGKNTGELFF,TGTGCCAGCAGCGCTCGAGAGGGGAAGAACACCGGGGAGCTGTTTTTT
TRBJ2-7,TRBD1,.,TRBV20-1,CSANDRATYEQYF,TGCAGTGCTAACGACAGGGCGACCTACGAGCAGTACTTC
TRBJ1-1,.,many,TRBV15,CATSPRDGGGTEAFF,TGTGCCACCAGCCCTCGGGACGGGGGCGGCACTGAAGCTTTCTTT
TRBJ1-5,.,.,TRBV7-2,CASSLVPQSVQHF,TGTGCCAGCAGCTTAGTCCCCCAGAGTGTTCAGCATTTT
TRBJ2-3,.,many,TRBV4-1,CASSTRYSDTQYF,TGCGCCAGCAGCACCAGATATTCAGATACGCAGTATTTT
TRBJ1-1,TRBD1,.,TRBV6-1,CASTGDRAENTEAFF,TGTGCCAGCACCGGGGACAGGGCAGAGAACACTGAAGCTTTCTTT
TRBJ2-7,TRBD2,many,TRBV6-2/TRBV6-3,CASSRGLAGRWYF,TGTGCCAGCAGCCGGGGACTAGCGGGTCGGTGGTACTTC
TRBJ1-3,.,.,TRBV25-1,CASSELGLHSGNTIYF,TGTGCCAGCAGTGAATTAGGGCTACACTCTGGAAACACCATATATTTT
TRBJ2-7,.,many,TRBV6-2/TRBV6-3,CASSYGTGGSTYEQYF,TGTGCCAGCAGTTACGGGACGGGCGGCTCTACCTACGAGCAGTACTTC
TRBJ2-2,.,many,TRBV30,CAWSTRVTGELFF,TGTGCCTGGAGTACCAGGGTCACCGGGGAGCTGTTTTTT
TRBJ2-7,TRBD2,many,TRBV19,CATRPLAGSSYEQYF,TGTGCCACCCGCCCACTAGCGGGGAGCTCCTACGAGCAGTACTTC
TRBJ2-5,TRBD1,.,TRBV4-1,CASSKPTGEGTQYF,TGCGCCAGCAGCAAACCGACAGGGGAAGGGACCCAGTACTTC
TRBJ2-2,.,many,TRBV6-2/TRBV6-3,CASSYGQALPNTGELFF,TGTGCCAGCAGTTACGGGCAGGCGCTACCGAACACCGGGGAGCTGTTTTTT
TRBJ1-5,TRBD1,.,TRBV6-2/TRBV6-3,CASSSPGTGDGQPQHF,TGTGCCAGCAGTTCACCCGGGACAGGGGACGGTCAGCCCCAGCATTTT
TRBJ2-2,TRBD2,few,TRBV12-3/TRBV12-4,CASSLASGAVGELFF,TGTGCCAGCAGTTTGGCTAGCGGGGCGGTCGGGGAGCTGTTTTTT
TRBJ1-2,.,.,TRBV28,CASSLLGQQDYGYTF,TGTGCCAGCAGTTTATTAGGACAGCAAGACTATGGCTACACCTTC
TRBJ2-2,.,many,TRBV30,CARGRENTGELFF,TGTGCCCGTGGACGGGAAAACACCGGGGAGCTGTTTTTT
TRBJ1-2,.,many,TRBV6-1,CASSEYGTTNYGYTF,TGTGCCAGCAGTGAGTACGGGACTACTAACTATGGCTACACCTTC
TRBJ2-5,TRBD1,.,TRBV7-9,CASSLRTGQGETQYF,TGTGCCAGCAGCTTAAGGACAGGTCAGGGAGAGACCCAGTACTTC
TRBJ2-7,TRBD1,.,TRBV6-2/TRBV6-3,CASSSTGTAPEQYF,TGTGCCAGCAGCTCGACCGGGACAGCGCCGGAGCAGTACTTC
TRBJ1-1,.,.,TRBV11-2,CASSLRGADNNTEAFF,TGTGCCAGCAGCTTAAGGGGGGCGGACAATAACACTGAAGCTTTCTTT
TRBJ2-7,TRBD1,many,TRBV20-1,CSASGQVAYEQYF,TGCAGTGCCTCCGGACAGGTAGCCTACGAGCAGTACTTC
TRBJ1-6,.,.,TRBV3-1,CASSPRWSGPNSPLHF,TGTGCCAGCAGCCCACGATGGTCGGGGCCTAATTCACCCCTCCACTTT
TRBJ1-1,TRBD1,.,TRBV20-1,CSANRDSFNTEAFF,TGCAGTGCGAACCGGGACAGTTTCAACACTGAAGCTTTCTTT
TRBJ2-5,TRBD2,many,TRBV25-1,CASSSGLADVQETQYF,TGTGCCAGCAGTTCGGGCCTAGCGGATGTTCAAGAGACCCAGTACTTC
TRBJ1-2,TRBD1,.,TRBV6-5,CASSYSRGLSLGYTF,TGTGCCAGCAGTTACTCCAGGGGGCTAAGTCTTGGCTACACCTTC
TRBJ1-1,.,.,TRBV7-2,CASSFRMNTEAFF,TGTGCCAGCAGCTTCCGGATGAACACTGAAGCTTTCTTT
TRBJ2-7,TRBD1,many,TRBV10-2,CASSVGQGGCEQYF,TGCGCCAGCAGTGTGGGACAGGGAGGCTGCGAGCAGTACTTC
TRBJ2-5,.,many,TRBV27,CASSYQGGGPQETQYF,TGTGCCAGCAGTTACCAGGGCGGTGGACCCCAAGAGACCCAGTACTTC
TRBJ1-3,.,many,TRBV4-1,CASSQGLTLPGNTIYF,TGCGCCAGCAGCCAAGGGCTGACTCTCCCGGGAAACACCATATATTTT